The TCR beta chain under discussion was sequenced for a study of vaccination and CD4 T cells after COVID-19. Study results and caveats: Vaccine-specific clones in convalescent patients were spike mono-reactive in 304 of 307 cases.

Cultured CD4+ T cell DNA underwent sequencing with the Oncomine TCR Beta short-read assay. MiXCR, run by TCRdb on the PCR reads, gives a single entry per CDR3 protein. The sample lists more than 20,000 distinct CDR3 sequences, about 50% occurring once. Trimming cost V 4 bases and J 2 bases, with 15 bases left between them. Germline V gene data show CDR1 as LNHNV and CDR2 as YYDKDF (reference sequence). The length of the CDR3 is 16 residues. Treatment noted: roughly 11-day PBMC culture with coronavirus spike peptide pools or control peptides (ViraFEST assay). No prior SARS-CoV-2 infection occurred in healthy vaccine recipients, per negative nucleocapsid antibodies before and after vaccination. A word on this clonotype: The antigen remains undetermined.

The receptor's source is a human donor who received a COVID-19 vaccine. The chain uses TRBV15 and TRBJ1-5; D might be TRBD1 (6 bases). The source was CD4+ T cells from blood, cultured in vitro, collected before SARS-CoV-2 vaccination. CDR3 residues: CATSITGRSGNQPQHF. CDR3 in DNA: TGTGCCACCAGCATCACAGGGAGGTCGGGCAATCAGCCCCAGCATTTT.